The clone carrying this T cell receptor (beta chain) appeared a few times. Its antigen is undetermined. V lost 6 bases, J lost 6 bases, and 9 bases lay in between. CDR1 and CDR2 from the germline V gene are SNHLY and FYNNEI. This CDR3 spans 11 amino acids. These data originate in a study of beta chain features in type 1 diabetes. Study-level points and caveats: There were fewer insertions and more deletions at the VDJ junctions of type 1 diabetes patients. TCRB CDR3s from Type 1 diabetes patients were moderately but significantly shorter in all four CD4+ subsets.

The isolated RNA, all of it, was reverse transcribed, so expressed TCRB transcripts were what got sequenced. Some clones are missing from TCRdb's copy, which holds only in-frame ones; the method was immunoSEQ multiplex PCR. The sample has more than 550,000 clones; roughly 13% are singletons. The specimen was naive CD4+ T cells from blood. The genes are TRBV2 and TRBJ2-7; D is possibly TRBD2 (6 bases). This receptor was obtained from a man in his late teens or twenties with type 1 diabetes. In DNA form, the CDR3 reads TGTGCCAGCAGGGGGACTCTCGAGCAGTACTTC. This codes for CASRGTLEQYF.